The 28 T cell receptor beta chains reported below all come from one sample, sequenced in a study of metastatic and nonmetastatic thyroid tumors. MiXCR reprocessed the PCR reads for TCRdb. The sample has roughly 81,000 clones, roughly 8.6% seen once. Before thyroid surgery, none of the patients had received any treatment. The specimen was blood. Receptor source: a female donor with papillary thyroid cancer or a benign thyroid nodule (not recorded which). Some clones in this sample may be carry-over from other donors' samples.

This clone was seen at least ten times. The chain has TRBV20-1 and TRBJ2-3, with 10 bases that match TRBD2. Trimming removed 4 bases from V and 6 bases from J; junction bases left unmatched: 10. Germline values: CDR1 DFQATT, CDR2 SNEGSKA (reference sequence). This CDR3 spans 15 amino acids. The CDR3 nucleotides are TGCAGTGCTACCCGGGGAGCGGGGGGGCCGGATACGCAGTATTTT. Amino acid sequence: CSATRGAGGPDTQYF.

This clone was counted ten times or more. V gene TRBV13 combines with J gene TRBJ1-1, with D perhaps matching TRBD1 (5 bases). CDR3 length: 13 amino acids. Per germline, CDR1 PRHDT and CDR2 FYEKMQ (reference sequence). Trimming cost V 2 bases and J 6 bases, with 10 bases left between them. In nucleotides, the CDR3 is TGTGCCAGCAGCTTATTGCAGGGACCTGAAGCTTTCTTT. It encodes CASSLLQGPEAFF. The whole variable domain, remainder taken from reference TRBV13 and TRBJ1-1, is AAGVIQSPRHLIKEKRETATLKCYPIPRHDTVYWYQQGPGQDPQFLISFYEKMQSDKGSIPDRFSAQQFSDYHSELNMSSLELGDSALYFCASSLLQGPEAFFGQGTRLTVV.

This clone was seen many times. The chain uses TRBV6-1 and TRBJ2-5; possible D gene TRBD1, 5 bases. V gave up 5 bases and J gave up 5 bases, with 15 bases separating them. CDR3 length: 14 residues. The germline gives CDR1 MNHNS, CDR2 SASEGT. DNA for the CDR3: TGTGCCAGCAGTTCCCCGACAGAATTCGAGACCCAGTACTTC. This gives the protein CASSSPTEFETQYF.

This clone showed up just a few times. CDR3 sequence: CATSRQGSTEAFF. As DNA, the CDR3 is TGTGCCACCAGCAGACAGGGGTCCACTGAAGCTTTCTTT. V gene TRBV15 combines with J gene TRBJ1-1; tentative D call: TRBD1 (6 bases). There are 13 residues in the CDR3. The V gene's germline CDR1 is LNHNV and CDR2 YYDKDF (reference sequence). V was cut by 2 bases and J by 4 bases, with 8 bases left in between.

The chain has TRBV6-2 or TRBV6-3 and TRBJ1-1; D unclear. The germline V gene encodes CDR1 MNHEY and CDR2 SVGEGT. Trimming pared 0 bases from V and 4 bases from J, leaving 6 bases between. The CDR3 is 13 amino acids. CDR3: CASSYSWGTEAFF. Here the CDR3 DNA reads TGTGCCAGCAGTTACTCATGGGGCACTGAAGCTTTCTTT.

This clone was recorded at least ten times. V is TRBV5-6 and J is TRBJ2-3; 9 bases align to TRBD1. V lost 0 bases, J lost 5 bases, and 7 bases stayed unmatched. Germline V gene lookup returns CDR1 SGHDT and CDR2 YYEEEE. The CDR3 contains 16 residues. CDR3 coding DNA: TGTGCCAGCAGCTTGGAGAACAGGGGGCCAGGAGATACGCAGTATTTT. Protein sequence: CASSLENRGPGDTQYF.

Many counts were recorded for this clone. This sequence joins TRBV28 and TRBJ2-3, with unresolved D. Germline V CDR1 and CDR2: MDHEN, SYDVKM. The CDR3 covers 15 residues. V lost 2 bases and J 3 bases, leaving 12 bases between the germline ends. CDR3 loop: CASSLLSRYTDTQYF. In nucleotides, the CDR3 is TGTGCCAGCAGTTTACTCTCGCGGTATACAGATACGCAGTATTTT.

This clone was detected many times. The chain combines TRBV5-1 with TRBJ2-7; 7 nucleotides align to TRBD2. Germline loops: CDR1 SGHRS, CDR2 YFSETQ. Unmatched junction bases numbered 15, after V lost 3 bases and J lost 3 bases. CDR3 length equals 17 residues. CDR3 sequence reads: CASSSSPSRGNYYEQYF. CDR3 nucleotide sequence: TGCGCCAGCAGCTCCTCTCCTTCGCGGGGGAATTACTACGAGCAGTACTTC.

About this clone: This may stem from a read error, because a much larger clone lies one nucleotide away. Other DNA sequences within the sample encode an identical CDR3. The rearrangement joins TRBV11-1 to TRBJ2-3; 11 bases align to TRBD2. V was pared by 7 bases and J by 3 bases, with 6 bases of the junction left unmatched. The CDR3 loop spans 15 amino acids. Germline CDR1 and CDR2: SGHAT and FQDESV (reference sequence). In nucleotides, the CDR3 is TGTGCCAGCACCACCGGGACTAGCGGTACAGATACGCAGTATTTT. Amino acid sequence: CASTTGTSGTDTQYF.

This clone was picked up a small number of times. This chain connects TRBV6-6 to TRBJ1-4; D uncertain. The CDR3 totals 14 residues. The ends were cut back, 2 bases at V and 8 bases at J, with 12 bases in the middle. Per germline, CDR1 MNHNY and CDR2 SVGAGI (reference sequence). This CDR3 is CASSYGQNGEKLFF. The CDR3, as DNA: TGTGCCAGCAGTTACGGGCAGAATGGCGAAAAACTGTTTTTT.

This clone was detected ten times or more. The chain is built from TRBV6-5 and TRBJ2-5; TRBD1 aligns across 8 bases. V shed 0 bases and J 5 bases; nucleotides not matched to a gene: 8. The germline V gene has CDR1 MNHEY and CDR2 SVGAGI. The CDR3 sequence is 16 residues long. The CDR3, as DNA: TGTGCCAGCAGTTACTCGAGGACAGGGCCGGGTGAGACCCAGTACTTC. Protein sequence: CASSYSRTGPGETQYF.

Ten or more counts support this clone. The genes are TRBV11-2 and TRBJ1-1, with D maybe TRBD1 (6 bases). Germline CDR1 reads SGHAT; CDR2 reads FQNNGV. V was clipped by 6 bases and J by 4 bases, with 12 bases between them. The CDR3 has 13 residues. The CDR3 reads CASRLTGTTEAFF. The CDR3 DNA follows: TGTGCCAGCAGACTAACAGGGACCACTGAAGCTTTCTTT. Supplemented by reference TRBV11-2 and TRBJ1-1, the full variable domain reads EAGVAQSPRYKIIEKRQSVAFWCNPISGHATLYWYQQILGQGPKLLIQFQNNGVVDDSQLPKDRFSAERLKGVDSTLKIQPAKLEDSAVYLCASRLTGTTEAFFGQGTRLTVV.

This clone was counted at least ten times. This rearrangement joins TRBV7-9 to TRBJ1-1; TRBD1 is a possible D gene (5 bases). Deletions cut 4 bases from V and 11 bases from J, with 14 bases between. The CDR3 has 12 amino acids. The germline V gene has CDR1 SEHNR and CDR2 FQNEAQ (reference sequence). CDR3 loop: CASSSDGASAFF. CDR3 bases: TGTGCCAGCAGCTCCGACGGGGCTTCGGCTTTCTTT.

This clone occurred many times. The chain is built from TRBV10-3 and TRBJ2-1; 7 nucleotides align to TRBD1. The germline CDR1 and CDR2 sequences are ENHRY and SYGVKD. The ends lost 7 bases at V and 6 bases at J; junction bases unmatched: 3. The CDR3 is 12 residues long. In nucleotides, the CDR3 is TGTGCCATCATGGACAGGCCCAATGAGCAGTTCTTC. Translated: CAIMDRPNEQFF.

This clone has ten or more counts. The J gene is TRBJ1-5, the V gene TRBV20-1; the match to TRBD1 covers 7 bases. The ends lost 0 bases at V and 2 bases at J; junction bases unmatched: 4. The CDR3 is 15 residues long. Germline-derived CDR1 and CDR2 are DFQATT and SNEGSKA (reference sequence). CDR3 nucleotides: TGCAGTGCTAGAGAAGGGGGCACGGGCAATCAGCCCCAGCATTTT. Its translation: CSAREGGTGNQPQHF.

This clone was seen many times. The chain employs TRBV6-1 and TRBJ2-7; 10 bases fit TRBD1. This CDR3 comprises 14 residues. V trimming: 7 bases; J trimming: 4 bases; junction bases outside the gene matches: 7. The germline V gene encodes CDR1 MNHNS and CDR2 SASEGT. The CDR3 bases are TGTGCCAGCACCTTAGTGGACAGGGGGTACGAGCAGTACTTC. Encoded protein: CASTLVDRGYEQYF.

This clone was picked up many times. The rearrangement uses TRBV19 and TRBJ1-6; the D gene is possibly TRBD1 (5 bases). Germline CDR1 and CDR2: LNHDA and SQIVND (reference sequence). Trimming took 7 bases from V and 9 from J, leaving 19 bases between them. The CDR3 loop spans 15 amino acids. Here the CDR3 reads CASTHGAGRGSPLHF. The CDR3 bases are TGTGCCAGTACCCATGGGGCAGGGAGAGGTTCACCCCTCCACTTT.

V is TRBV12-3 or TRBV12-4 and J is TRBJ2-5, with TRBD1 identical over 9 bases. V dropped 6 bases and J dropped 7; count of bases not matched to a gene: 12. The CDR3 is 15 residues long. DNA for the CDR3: TGTGCCAGCAGCTCTCCGGGACAGGGAACACCGACCCAGTACTTC. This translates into CASSSPGQGTPTQYF.

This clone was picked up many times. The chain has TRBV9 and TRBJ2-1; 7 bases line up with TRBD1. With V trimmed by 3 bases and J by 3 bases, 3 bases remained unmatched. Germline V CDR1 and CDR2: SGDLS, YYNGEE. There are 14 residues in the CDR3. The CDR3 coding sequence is TGTGCCAGCAGCGCGTACAGGGGCTACAATGAGCAGTTCTTC. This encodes CASSAYRGYNEQFF.

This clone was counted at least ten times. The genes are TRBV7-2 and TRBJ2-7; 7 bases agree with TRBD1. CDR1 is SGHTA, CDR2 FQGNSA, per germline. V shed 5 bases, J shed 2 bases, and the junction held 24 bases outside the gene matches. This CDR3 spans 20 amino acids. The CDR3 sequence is CASSTSGWTGQYVETYEQYF. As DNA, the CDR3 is TGTGCCAGCAGCACCTCTGGCTGGACAGGTCAATATGTAGAGACCTACGAGCAGTACTTC.

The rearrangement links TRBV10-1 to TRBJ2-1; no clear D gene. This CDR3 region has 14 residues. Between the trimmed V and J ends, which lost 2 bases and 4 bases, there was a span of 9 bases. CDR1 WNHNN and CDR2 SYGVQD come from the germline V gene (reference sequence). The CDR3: CASSEAGIYNEQFF. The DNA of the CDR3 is TGCGCCAGCAGTGAGGCTGGCATTTACAATGAGCAGTTCTTC.

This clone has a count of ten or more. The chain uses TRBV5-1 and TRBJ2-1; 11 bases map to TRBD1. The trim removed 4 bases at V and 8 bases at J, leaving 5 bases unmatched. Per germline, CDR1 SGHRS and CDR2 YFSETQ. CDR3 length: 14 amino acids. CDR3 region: CASSIGQGADEQFF. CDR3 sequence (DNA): TGCGCCAGCAGCATTGGACAGGGGGCCGATGAGCAGTTCTTC.

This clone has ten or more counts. The CDR3 DNA reads TGTGCCAGCAGTTACCCACGGTTCAGGGAGCAGTACTTC. It specifies CASSYPRFREQYF. The rearrangement uses TRBV6-5 and TRBJ2-7; D unclear. Trimming stripped 2 bases from V and 7 bases from J, with 12 bases between. Germline CDR1 MNHEY, CDR2 SVGAGI. The CDR3 contains 13 residues.

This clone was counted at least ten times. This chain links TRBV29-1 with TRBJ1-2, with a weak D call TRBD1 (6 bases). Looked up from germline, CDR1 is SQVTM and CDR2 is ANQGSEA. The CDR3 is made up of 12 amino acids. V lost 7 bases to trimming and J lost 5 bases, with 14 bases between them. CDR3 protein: CSGGNTGYGYTF. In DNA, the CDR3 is TGCAGCGGGGGGAATACAGGGTATGGCTACACCTTC.

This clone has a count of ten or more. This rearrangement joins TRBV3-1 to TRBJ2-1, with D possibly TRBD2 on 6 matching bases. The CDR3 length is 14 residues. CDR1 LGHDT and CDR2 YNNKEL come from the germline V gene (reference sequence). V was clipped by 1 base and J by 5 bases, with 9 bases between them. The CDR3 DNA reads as TGTGCCAGCAGCCAAGCGGGGGTTCACAATGAGCAGTTCTTC. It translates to CASSQAGVHNEQFF.

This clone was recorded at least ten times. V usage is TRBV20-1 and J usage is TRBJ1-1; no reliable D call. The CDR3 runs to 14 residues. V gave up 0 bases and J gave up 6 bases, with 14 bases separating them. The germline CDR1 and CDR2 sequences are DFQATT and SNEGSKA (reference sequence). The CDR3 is CSARDLTDPPEAFF. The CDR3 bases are TGCAGTGCTAGAGATCTCACGGATCCCCCTGAAGCTTTCTTT.

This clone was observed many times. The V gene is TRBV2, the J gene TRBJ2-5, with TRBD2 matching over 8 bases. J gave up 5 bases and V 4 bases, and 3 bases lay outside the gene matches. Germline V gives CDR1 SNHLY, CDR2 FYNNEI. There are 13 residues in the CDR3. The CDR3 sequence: CASSAGGLETQYF. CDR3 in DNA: TGTGCCAGCAGTGCGGGGGGGCTTGAGACCCAGTACTTC. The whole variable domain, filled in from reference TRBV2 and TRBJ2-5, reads EPEVTQTPSHQVTQMGQEVILRCVPISNHLYFYWYRQILGQKVEFLVSFYNNEISEKSEIFDDQFSVERPDGSNFTLKIRSTKLEDSAMYFCASSAGGLETQYFGPGTRLLVL.

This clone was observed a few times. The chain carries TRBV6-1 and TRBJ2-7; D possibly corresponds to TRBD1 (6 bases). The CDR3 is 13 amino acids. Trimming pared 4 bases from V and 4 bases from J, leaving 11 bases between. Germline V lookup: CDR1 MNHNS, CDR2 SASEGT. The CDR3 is CASSVGQLYEQYF. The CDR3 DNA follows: TGTGCCAGCAGTGTTGGACAGTTATACGAGCAGTACTTC.